One sample yielded the 5 T cell receptor beta chains listed below, sequenced in a study of T-cell reconstitution after alpha-beta-depleted transplantation in children. Unique molecular identifiers were incorporated during preparation of the TCRbeta library. TCRdb re-called the PCR reads with MiXCR, one entry per CDR3 protein. The sample lists some 280,000 distinct CDR3 sequences; approximately 9.8% were seen once. Here the sequenced sample was PBMCs from the stem cell graft donor, taken from the stem cell graft. These TCRs come from a human donor who donated a stem cell graft to a child with SCID.

J is TRBJ2-5 and V is TRBV15, with TRBD2 identical over 9 bases. Unmatched junction bases numbered 9, after V lost 1 base and J lost 0 bases. The CDR3 extends over 18 amino acids. Per the germline V gene, CDR1 is LNHNV and CDR2 is YYDKDF (reference sequence). The CDR3 loop reads CATSRGRLADWYQETQYF. DNA for the CDR3: TGTGCCACCAGCAGAGGTAGACTAGCGGACTGGTACCAAGAGACCCAGTACTTC.

In this sample, this clonotype turned up a few times. V usage is TRBV28 and J usage is TRBJ2-1, with TRBD2 matching 12 bases. From germline, CDR1 is MDHEN and CDR2 SYDVKM. This CDR3 has 15 residues. V shed 10 bases, J shed 5 bases, and the junction held 9 bases outside the gene matches. DNA for the CDR3: TGTGCCACTTTCTTCCGACTAGCGGGAGACAATGAGCAGTTCTTC. It encodes CATFFRLAGDNEQFF.

J is TRBJ1-5 and V is TRBV2; D unclear. The length of the CDR3 is 13 residues. Germline-derived CDR1 and CDR2 are SNHLY and FYNNEI. Trimming left V 5 bases short and J 6 bases short, with 11 bases between. CDR3 in DNA: TGTGCCAGCAGTAATTGGACTCTTCAGCCCCAGCATTTT. Its protein is CASSNWTLQPQHF.

This clonotype was counted only a few times. J is TRBJ2-1 and V is TRBV29-1; the D gene could be TRBD1 or TRBD2 (6 bases each). There are 13 residues in the CDR3. Germline CDR1 is SQVTM and CDR2 is ANQGSEA. The CDR3 DNA sequence: TGCAGGGTAGTAGGGGGAGGATACAATGAGCAGTTCTTC. This translates into CRVVGGGYNEQFF.

This clonotype was seen only a few times. This chain's CDR3 is CASSITSGGGETQYF. The CDR3 DNA reads as TGTGCCAGCAGTATTACTAGCGGGGGGGGAGAGACCCAGTACTTC. The chain combines TRBV2 with TRBJ2-5; TRBD2 matches at 13 bases. The CDR3 sequence is 15 residues long. V gave up 5 bases and J gave up 4 bases; unmatched junction bases: 4. Germline V gene sequence: CDR1 SNHLY, CDR2 FYNNEI.